This TCR beta chain came from a study of Graves' ophthalmopathy and Graves' hyperthyroidism. RNA transcripts yielded amplified TCR beta CDR3 regions. Scientists carried out first-round RT-PCR using HTBI primers and then a second-round multiplex PCR. TCRdb passed the multiplex PCR reads through MiXCR, listing each CDR3 protein once. The profile shows over a million distinct CDR3 sequences, 35% to 40% of them singletons. Study outcomes and limitations: With just over 70% sensitivity and approximately 72% specificity, the model predicted ophthalmopathy progression. Also, most clonotypes expanded in the thyroid above 0.001 frequency appeared in blood.

This clonotype was seen a few times. Antigen unknown. The V and J ends lost 7 bases and 6 bases, in that order; junction bases with no gene match: 9. The CDR3 is 14 residues long. This TCR derives from an adult man with Graves' hyperthyroidism. The sequencing input was peripheral blood or thyroid tissue (not recorded which). This rearrangement joins TRBV12-3 or TRBV12-4 to TRBJ2-7; 10 nucleotides line up with TRBD1. The CDR3 is CASKTGGRVGEQYF. CDR3 nucleotides: TGTGCCAGCAAGACAGGGGGCAGGGTCGGCGAGCAGTACTTC.